Included here is one TCR beta chain sequence, with context. Its antigen is unidentified. Sequenced by immunoSEQ multiplex PCR; TCRdb stores in-frame clones only, minus some. The table shows approximately 6,600 clones, with 70% to 75% occurring only once. CDR3 length: 15 residues. CDR1 MGHRA and CDR2 YSYEKL come from the germline V gene. V lost 4 bases to trimming and J lost 9 bases; unmatched junction nucleotides: 7. This sample was included in a study of tumor-infiltrating lymphocytes in localized non-small cell lung cancer. Study at large: From each patient, both tumor and uninvolved lung, non-adjacent to tumor, were sampled.

Whole-study results and caveats: TCRbeta sequencing showed higher T cell infiltration in tumors than uninvolved lung. Recurrence-free survival showed no association with tumor T-cell fraction. Different pieces of the same tissue were used for each assay.

The gene calls are TRBV4-1 and TRBJ2-1; 12 bases agree with TRBD2. The sample was lung tumor tissue. The TCR was taken from a human donor with non-small cell lung cancer. The CDR3 DNA sequence: TGCGCCAGCAGCCTGCTAGCGGGGGGGTCAAGTGAGCAGTTCTTC. Translated, it gives CASSLLAGGSSEQFF.